The 20 T cell receptor beta chains listed next were all sequenced from one sample in a study of response to subunit inactivated influenza vaccine. MiXCR was run by TCRdb on the RT-PCR reads, yielding one entry per CDR3 protein. Of approximately 700,000 distinct CDR3 sequences detected, 15% to 18% appear once; the ten largest clones hold 9.5% to 13%. This sample comprised PBMCs from blood, obtained about 11 days after vaccination. All receptors come from a man aged 50-59 years who received an inactivated influenza vaccine.

This clonotype was seen at least ten times. V usage is TRBV12-3 or TRBV12-4 and J usage is TRBJ2-2; perhaps TRBD1 as D (5 bases). The CDR3 spans 14 residues. The V end lost 5 bases, the J end lost 3 bases, and 10 bases lay between the germline ends. In DNA, the CDR3 is TGTGCCAGCAGTCCCGACAGCTACACCGGGGAGCTGTTTTTT. This encodes CASSPDSYTGELFF.

This clonotype was observed a few times. The V and J genes are TRBV12-3 or TRBV12-4 and TRBJ1-1; the D gene is possibly TRBD1 (5 bases). V dropped 7 bases and J dropped 1 base, with 19 bases sitting between them. CDR3 length: 16 residues. This CDR3 is CASNPSAGLGNTEAFF. The CDR3 nucleotides are TGTGCCAGCAACCCTTCGGCAGGGCTGGGGAACACTGAAGCTTTCTTT.

This clonotype was detected a few times. The V gene is TRBV15, the J gene TRBJ1-5; 9 bases line up with TRBD1. Looked up from germline, CDR1 is LNHNV and CDR2 is YYDKDF (reference sequence). The CDR3 has 18 amino acids. The V gene end was trimmed by 0 bases and the J gene end by 7 bases; junction bases not matched to a gene: 13. CDR3 amino acids: CATSRDLSGTGLRQPQHF. For the CDR3, the DNA is TGTGCCACCAGCAGAGACCTATCCGGGACAGGGCTTCGGCAGCCCCAGCATTTT.

CDR3 loop: CSASVGYSRETQYF. The CDR3 DNA reads TGCAGTGCTAGCGTCGGGTATAGTCGAGAGACCCAGTACTTC. The rearrangement uses TRBV20-1 and TRBJ2-5; the D is unclear. Germline assignment: CDR1 DFQATT and CDR2 SNEGSKA (reference sequence). The V and J ends lost 3 bases and 4 bases respectively, with 15 bases between them. CDR3 length: 14 amino acids.

This clonotype has at least ten counts. The J gene is TRBJ2-5, the V gene TRBV11-2; 10 positions match TRBD1. The germline CDR1 and CDR2 sequences are SGHAT and FQNNGV. The CDR3 extends over 14 amino acids. With V trimmed by 5 bases and J by 1 base, 1 base remained unmatched. The CDR3, as DNA: TGTGCCAGCAGCCGGACAGGGGGCCAAGAGACCCAGTACTTC. Amino acids: CASSRTGGQETQYF.

The chain has TRBV24-1 and TRBJ1-1; perhaps TRBD1 as D (6 bases). The germline V gene has CDR1 KGHDR and CDR2 SFDVKD. V dropped 7 bases and J dropped 7 bases, with 15 bases sitting between them. This CDR3 is built from 13 residues. The CDR3 DNA sequence: TGTGCCACCAGCAGACAGGATGGTAATGAAGCTTTCTTT. Its protein product is CATSRQDGNEAFF.

This clonotype came up a few times. This chain uses TRBV12-3 or TRBV12-4 with TRBJ2-7; D unclear. V was shortened by 1 base and J by 1 base, with 8 bases between the two germline ends. CDR3 length: 14 residues. The CDR3 is CASSLEVRSYEQYF. CDR3 nucleotide sequence: TGTGCCAGCAGTTTAGAGGTTCGGTCCTACGAGCAGTACTTC.

The DNA for the CDR3 is TGTGCCAGCAGTTTAAGACTCAGCAATGAGCAGTTCTTC. Amino acid sequence: CASSLRLSNEQFF. This sequence joins TRBV28 and TRBJ2-1; the D is unclear. V lost 2 bases and J 6 bases, leaving 8 bases between the germline ends. The CDR3 spans 13 residues. Germline CDR1 and CDR2: MDHEN and SYDVKM. Looking up the rest from reference TRBV28 and TRBJ2-1 gives the full variable domain: DVKVTQSSRYLVKRTGEKVFLECVQDMDHENMFWYRQDPGLGLRLIYFSYDVKMKEKGDIPEGYSVSREKKERFSLILESASTNQTSMYLCASSLRLSNEQFFGPGTRLTVL.

This clonotype was detected only a few times. The chain uses TRBV4-1 and TRBJ1-2; D remains unclear. The CDR3 has 13 residues. Germline lookup yields CDR1 MGHRA and CDR2 YSYEKL. The V and J ends lost 0 bases and 2 bases respectively, with 4 bases between them. CDR3 sequence: CASSQDINYGYTF. The CDR3 DNA is TGCGCCAGCAGCCAAGATATAAACTATGGCTACACCTTC.

This clonotype was counted only a few times. The CDR3: CASSETSGANNEQFF. The CDR3 DNA reads TGCGCCAGCAGCGAAACTAGCGGGGCCAACAATGAGCAGTTCTTC. The chain recombines TRBV5-1 with TRBJ2-1; 10 nucleotides agree with TRBD2. The length of the CDR3 is 15 residues. CDR1 and CDR2 from the germline V gene are SGHRS and YFSETQ. The ends lost 4 bases at V and 5 bases at J; junction bases unmatched: 6.

The rearrangement links TRBV7-9 to TRBJ2-1; D is unclear. V shed 5 bases and J shed 5 bases, with 16 bases lying between them. The CDR3 has 15 residues. Per germline, CDR1 SEHNR and CDR2 FQNEAQ (reference sequence). The CDR3 DNA is TGTGCCAGCAGCACCTGGACGGTACCCGACAATGAGCAGTTCTTC. Amino acids: CASSTWTVPDNEQFF.

V and J are TRBV20-1 and TRBJ2-3; either TRBD1 or TRBD2 may fit D (5 bases each). Trimming pared 6 bases from V and 0 bases from J, leaving 10 bases between. The germline gives CDR1 DFQATT, CDR2 SNEGSKA (reference sequence). The CDR3 is 13 residues long. The CDR3 DNA sequence: TGCAGTGCCTACAGGACTAGCACAGATACGCAGTATTTT. The encoded protein is CSAYRTSTDTQYF.

The gene calls are TRBV20-1 and TRBJ2-3, with D possibly matching TRBD1 (5 bases). The V end was cut by 6 bases, the J end by 11 bases, with 27 bases between. This CDR3 spans 15 amino acids. CDR1 and CDR2 from the germline V gene are DFQATT and SNEGSKA (reference sequence). The CDR3, as DNA: TGCAGTGCCCGCTCACAGGTTTTGGCCCAAAGTGGGCAGTATTTT. Its translation: CSARSQVLAQSGQYF.

V gene TRBV6-2 or TRBV6-3 combines with J gene TRBJ2-2, with D unclear. This CDR3 has 16 residues. V lost 0 bases, J lost 0 bases, and 8 bases lay in between. CDR1 is MNHEY and CDR2 is SVGEGT in the germline V gene. The CDR3 is CASSYSGRTNTGELFF. CDR3 coding DNA: TGTGCCAGCAGTTACTCGGGTCGGACGAACACCGGGGAGCTGTTTTTT.

This clonotype has more than one count but fewer than ten. The rearrangement joins TRBV11-2 to TRBJ1-2; 10 bases align to TRBD1. V shed 5 bases and J 5 bases; nucleotides not matched to a gene: 5. Germline V lookup: CDR1 SGHAT, CDR2 FQNNGV. The CDR3 consists of 14 residues. CDR3 DNA sequence: TGTGCCAGCAGCGAGAAGGACAGGGGGTATGGCTACACCTTC. Its protein is CASSEKDRGYGYTF.

The V and J genes are TRBV18 and TRBJ2-1, with D possibly being TRBD2 (6 bases). Deletions cut 3 bases from V and 6 bases from J, with 15 bases between. The germline CDR1 and CDR2 sequences are KGHSH and LQKENI. CDR3 length equals 15 residues. The CDR3 nucleotides are TGTGCCAGCTCACCGGAGGGACTCGTGGTCAATGAGCAGTTCTTC. It codes for CASSPEGLVVNEQFF.

CDR3 loop: CAVPGQGARIATQYF. CDR3 in DNA: TGTGCTGTCCCGGGACAGGGGGCCAGGATTGCGACCCAGTACTTC. The chain carries TRBV7-7 and TRBJ2-5, with TRBD1 identical over 12 bases. The CDR3 extends over 15 amino acids. Germline V gene data show CDR1 as SSHAT and CDR2 as FNYEAQ (reference sequence).

The chain carries TRBV10-3 and TRBJ2-7, with TRBD1 matching over 7 bases. The CDR3 loop spans 17 amino acids. The V gene end was trimmed by 4 bases and the J gene end by 0 bases; junction bases not matched to a gene: 12. In germline, CDR1 is ENHRY, CDR2 SYGVKD. For the CDR3, the DNA is TGTGCCATCAGTGCGCGTGAAATAGGACAGGACTCCTACGAGCAGTACTTC. As protein: CAISAREIGQDSYEQYF.

The V gene is TRBV7-9, the J gene TRBJ2-1; D might be TRBD2 (7 bases). The CDR3 is 14 amino acids. Germline V gives CDR1 SEHNR, CDR2 FQNEAQ (reference sequence). V lost 4 bases and J 4 bases, leaving 11 bases between the germline ends. The CDR3 DNA reads TGTGCCAGCAGCTGGGGGGGACAATACAATGAGCAGTTCTTC. This codes for CASSWGGQYNEQFF. The full variable domain, in which reference TRBV7-9 and TRBJ2-1 provide the parts outside the CDR3, is DTGVSQNPRHKITKRGQNVTFRCDPISEHNRLYWYRQTLGQGPEFLTYFQNEAQLEKSRLLSDRFSAERPKGSFSTLEIQRTEQGDSAMYLCASSWGGQYNEQFFGPGTRLTVL.

There are a few counts of this clonotype. The chain uses TRBV5-1 and TRBJ1-6; D call uncertain. The CDR3 is made up of 17 amino acids. CDR1 is SGHRS and CDR2 is YFSETQ in the germline V gene. V lost 2 bases, J lost 0 bases, and 12 bases lay in between. CDR3 protein: CASSLQHPSSYNSPLHF. In DNA form, the CDR3 reads TGCGCCAGCAGCTTACAACATCCGAGCTCCTATAATTCACCCCTCCACTTT.